The TCR beta chain described here comes from a study of glioma-infiltrating T cells after dendritic cell vaccination. Study summary: Samples are from glioblastoma patients in Phase I and II dendritic cell vaccine trials.

V dropped 5 bases and J dropped 0; count of bases not matched to a gene: 9. The CDR3 totals 16 residues. Germline CDR1 reads SGHRS; CDR2 reads YFSETQ. Input was around 2 ug genomic DNA, or all available if less. Repertoires were generated with immunoSEQ multiplex PCR, while TCRdb's copy carries only in-frame clones and drops some. The sample holds fewer than 40,000 clones; approximately 90% are singletons and the top ten take under 2.5%. The J gene is TRBJ2-5, the V gene TRBV5-1; TRBD2 agrees at 8 bases. This clonotype was obtained from a human donor with glioblastoma. Here the sequenced sample was blood, taken before dendritic cell vaccination. CDR3 bases: TGCGCCAGCAGACCTACCGGGACTAGTAACCAAGAGACCCAGTACTTC. Translated: CASRPTGTSNQETQYF.